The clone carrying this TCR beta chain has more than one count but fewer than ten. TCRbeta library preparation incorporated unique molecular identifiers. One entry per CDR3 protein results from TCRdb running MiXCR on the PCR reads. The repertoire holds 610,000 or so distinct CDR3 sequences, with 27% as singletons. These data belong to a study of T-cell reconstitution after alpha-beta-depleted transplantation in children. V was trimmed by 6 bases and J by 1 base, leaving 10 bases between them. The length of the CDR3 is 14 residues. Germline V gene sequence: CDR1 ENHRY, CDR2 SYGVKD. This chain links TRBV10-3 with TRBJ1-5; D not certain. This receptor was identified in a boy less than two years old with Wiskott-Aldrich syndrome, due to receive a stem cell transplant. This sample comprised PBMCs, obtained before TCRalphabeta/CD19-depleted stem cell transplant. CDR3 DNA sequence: TGTGCCATCAGCCCCGGACGGAGCAATCAGCCCCAGCATTTT. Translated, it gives CAISPGRSNQPQHF.